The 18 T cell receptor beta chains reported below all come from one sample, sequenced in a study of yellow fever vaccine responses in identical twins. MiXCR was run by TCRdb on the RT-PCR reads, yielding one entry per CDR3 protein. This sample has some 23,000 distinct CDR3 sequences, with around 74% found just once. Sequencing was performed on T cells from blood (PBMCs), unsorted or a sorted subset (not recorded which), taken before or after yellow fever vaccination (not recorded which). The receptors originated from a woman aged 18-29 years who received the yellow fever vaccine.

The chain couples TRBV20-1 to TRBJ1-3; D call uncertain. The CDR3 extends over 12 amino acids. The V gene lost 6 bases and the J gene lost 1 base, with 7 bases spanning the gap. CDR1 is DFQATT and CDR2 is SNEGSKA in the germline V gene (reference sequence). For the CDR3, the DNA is TGCAGTGCCGAGAAATCTGGAAACACCATATATTTT. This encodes CSAEKSGNTIYF.

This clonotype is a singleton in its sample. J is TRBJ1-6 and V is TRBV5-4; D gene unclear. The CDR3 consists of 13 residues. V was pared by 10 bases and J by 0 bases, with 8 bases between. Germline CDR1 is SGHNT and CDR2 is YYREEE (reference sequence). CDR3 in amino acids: CAVGNSYNSPLHF. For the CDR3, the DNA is TGTGCCGTCGGGAACTCCTATAATTCACCCCTCCACTTT. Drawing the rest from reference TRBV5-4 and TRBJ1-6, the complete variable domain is ETGVTQSPTHLIKTRGQQVTLRCSSQSGHNTVSWYQQALGQGPQFIFQYYREEENGRGNFPPRFSGLQFPNYSSELNVNALELDDSALYLCAVGNSYNSPLHFGNGTRLTVT.

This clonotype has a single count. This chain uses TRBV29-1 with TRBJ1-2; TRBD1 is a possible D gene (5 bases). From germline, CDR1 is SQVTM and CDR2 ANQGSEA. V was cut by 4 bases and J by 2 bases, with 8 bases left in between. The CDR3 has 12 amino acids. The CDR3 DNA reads TGCAGCGTTGCCTGGGGGAACTATGGCTACACCTTC. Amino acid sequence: CSVAWGNYGYTF. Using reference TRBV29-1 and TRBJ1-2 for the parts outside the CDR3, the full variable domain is SAVISQKPSRDICQRGTSLTIQCQVDSQVTMMFWYRQQPGQSLTLIATANQGSEATYESGFVIDKFPISRPNLTFSTLTVSNMSPEDSSIYLCSVAWGNYGYTFGSGTRLTVV.

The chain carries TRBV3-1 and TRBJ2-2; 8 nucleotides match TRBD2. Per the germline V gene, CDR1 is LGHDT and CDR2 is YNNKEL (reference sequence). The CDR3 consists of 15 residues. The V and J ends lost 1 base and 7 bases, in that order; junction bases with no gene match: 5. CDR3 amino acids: CASSQVGTSIGELFF. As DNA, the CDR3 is TGTGCCAGCAGCCAAGTCGGGACTAGTATCGGGGAGCTGTTTTTT.

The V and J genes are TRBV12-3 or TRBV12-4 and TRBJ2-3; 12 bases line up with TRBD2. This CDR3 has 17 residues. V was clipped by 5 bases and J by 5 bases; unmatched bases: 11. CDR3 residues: CASSLDPLAGGLDTQYF. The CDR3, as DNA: TGTGCCAGCAGTCTTGACCCTCTAGCGGGAGGGTTAGATACGCAGTATTTT.

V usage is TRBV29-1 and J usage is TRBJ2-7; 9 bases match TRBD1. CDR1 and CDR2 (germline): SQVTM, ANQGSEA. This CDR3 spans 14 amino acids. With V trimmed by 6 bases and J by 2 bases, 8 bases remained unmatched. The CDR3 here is CSVNRDRAPYEQYF. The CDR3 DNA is TGCAGCGTAAACCGGGACAGGGCTCCCTACGAGCAGTACTTC.

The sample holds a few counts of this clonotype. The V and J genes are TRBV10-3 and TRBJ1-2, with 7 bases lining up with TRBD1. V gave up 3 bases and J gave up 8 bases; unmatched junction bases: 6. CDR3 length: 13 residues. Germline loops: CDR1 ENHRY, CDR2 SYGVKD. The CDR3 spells CAISEGQGEGYTF. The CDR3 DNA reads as TGTGCCATCAGTGAAGGGCAGGGGGAAGGCTACACCTTC.

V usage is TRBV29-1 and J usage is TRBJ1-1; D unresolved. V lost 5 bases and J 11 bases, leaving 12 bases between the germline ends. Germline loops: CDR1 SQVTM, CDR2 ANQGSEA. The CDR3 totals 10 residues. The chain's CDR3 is CSVSPVRAFF. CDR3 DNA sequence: TGCAGCGTTAGTCCGGTGAGGGCTTTCTTT.

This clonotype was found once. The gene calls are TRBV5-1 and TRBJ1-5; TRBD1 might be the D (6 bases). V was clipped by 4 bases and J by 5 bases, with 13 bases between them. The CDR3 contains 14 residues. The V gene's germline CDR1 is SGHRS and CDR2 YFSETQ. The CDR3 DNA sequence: TGCGCCAGCAGCCCAGGACAGTCTGATCAGCCCCAGCATTTT. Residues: CASSPGQSDQPQHF. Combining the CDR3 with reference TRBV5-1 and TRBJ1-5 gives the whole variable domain KAGVTQTPRYLIKTRGQQVTLSCSPISGHRSVSWYQQTPGQGLQFLFEYFSETQRNKGNFPGRFSGRQFSNSRSEMNVSTLELGDSALYLCASSPGQSDQPQHFGDGTRLSIL.

The CDR3 sequence is CASSTSGSPPFYNEQFF. CDR3 coding DNA: TGCGCCAGCAGCACTAGCGGGAGTCCCCCTTTTTACAATGAGCAGTTCTTC. J is TRBJ2-1 and V is TRBV5-1; 11 bases align to TRBD2. Germline CDR1 and CDR2: SGHRS and YFSETQ. Trimming at V came to 4 bases and at J to 4 bases, leaving 10 bases not matched to a gene. This CDR3 contains 17 residues.

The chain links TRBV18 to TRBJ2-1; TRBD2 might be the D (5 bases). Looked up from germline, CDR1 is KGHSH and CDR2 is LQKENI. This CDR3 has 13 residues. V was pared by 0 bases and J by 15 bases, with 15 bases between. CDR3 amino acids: CASSPPGAVVPFF. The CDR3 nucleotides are TGTGCCAGCTCACCACCGGGAGCGGTGGTCCCGTTCTTC.

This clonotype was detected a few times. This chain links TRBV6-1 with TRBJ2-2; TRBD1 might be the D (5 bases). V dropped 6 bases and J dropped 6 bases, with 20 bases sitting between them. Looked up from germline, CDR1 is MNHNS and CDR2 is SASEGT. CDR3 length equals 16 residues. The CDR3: CASSHPPPGIAGELFF. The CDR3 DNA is TGTGCCAGCAGCCACCCCCCCCCAGGGATTGCCGGGGAGCTGTTTTTT.

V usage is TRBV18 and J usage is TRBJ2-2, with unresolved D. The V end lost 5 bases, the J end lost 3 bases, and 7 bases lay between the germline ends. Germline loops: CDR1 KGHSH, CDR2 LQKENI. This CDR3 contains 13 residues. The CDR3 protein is CASSTTDTGELFF. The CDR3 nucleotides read TGTGCCAGCTCAACCACAGACACCGGGGAGCTGTTTTTT.

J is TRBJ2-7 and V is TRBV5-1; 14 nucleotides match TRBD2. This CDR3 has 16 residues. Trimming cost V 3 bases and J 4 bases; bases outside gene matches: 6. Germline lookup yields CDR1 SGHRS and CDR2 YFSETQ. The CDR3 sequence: CASSSGTSGSRYEQYF. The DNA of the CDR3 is TGCGCCAGCAGCTCCGGGACTAGCGGGAGTAGGTACGAGCAGTACTTC.

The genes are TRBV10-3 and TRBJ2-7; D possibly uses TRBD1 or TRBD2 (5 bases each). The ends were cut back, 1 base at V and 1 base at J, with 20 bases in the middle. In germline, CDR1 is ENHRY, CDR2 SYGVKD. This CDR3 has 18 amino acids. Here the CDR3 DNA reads TGTGCCATCAGTGAGTTGGGACCGCAAGCTACCTATTCCTACGAGCAGTACTTC. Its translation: CAISELGPQATYSYEQYF.

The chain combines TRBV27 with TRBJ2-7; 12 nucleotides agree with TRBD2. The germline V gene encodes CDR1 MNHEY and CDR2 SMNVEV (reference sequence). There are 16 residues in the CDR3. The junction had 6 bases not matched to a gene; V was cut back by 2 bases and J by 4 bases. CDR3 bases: TGTGCCAGCAGTTTACCCGCCGGGACTAGCGGGTACGAGCAGTACTTC. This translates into CASSLPAGTSGYEQYF.

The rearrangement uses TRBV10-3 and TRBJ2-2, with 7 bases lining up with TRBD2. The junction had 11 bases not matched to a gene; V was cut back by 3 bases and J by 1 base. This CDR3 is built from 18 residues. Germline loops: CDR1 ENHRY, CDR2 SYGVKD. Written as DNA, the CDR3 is TGTGCCATCAGTGACTTCCGCACCGGGGGGAGGAACACCGGGGAGCTGTTTTTT. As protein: CAISDFRTGGRNTGELFF.

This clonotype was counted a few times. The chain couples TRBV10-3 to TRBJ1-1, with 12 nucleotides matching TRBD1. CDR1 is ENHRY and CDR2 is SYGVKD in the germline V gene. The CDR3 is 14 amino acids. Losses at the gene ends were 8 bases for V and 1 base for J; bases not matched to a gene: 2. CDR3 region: CAIGTGGANTEAFF. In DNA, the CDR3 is TGTGCCATCGGGACAGGGGGCGCGAACACTGAAGCTTTCTTT.